The 27 T cell receptor beta chains below were found in one sample sequenced in a study of T cell repertoires in cytomegalovirus infection. TCRdb independently ran MiXCR on the reads; one entry per CDR3 protein. The table lists some 200,000 distinct CDR3 sequences, 8% to 10% of them singletons. The specimen sequenced was PBMCs. These receptors all come from a human donor in good health (CMV status not recorded). Some clones in this sample may be carry-over from other donors' samples.

This clonotype was counted at least ten times. The V gene is TRBV12-3 or TRBV12-4, the J gene TRBJ1-1; TRBD1 might be the D (5 bases). Trimming took off 3 bases at V and 3 bases at J, with 11 bases between the two ends. This CDR3 comprises 14 residues. Written as DNA, the CDR3 is TGTGCCAGCAGTTTCCAGGGTCCATACACTGAAGCTTTCTTT. As protein: CASSFQGPYTEAFF.

The chain has TRBV12-3 or TRBV12-4 and TRBJ2-7; D not certain. Trimming took off 3 bases at V and 2 bases at J, with 11 bases between the two ends. The CDR3 consists of 14 residues. DNA of the CDR3: TGTGCCAGCAGTTTCCCCGACAACCCCTACGAGCAGTACTTC. This gives the protein CASSFPDNPYEQYF.

Here the CDR3 DNA reads TGTGCCAGCGTTCGAGGGGCTGGCAATCAGCCCCAGCATTTT. Encoded protein: CASVRGAGNQPQHF. The chain combines TRBV6-2 or TRBV6-3 with TRBJ1-5; possible D gene TRBD1, 5 bases. The CDR3 extends over 14 amino acids. The V end lost 8 bases, the J end lost 2 bases, and 13 bases lay between the germline ends. Per germline, CDR1 MNHEY and CDR2 SVGEGT.

V and J are TRBV29-1 and TRBJ2-5; D is undetermined. The CDR3 has 16 amino acids. Germline V gene sequence: CDR1 SQVTM, CDR2 ANQGSEA. Trimming pared 0 bases from V and 5 bases from J, leaving 19 bases between. CDR3 residues: CSVEDPGPPSRETQYF. CDR3 nucleotide sequence: TGCAGCGTTGAAGATCCAGGACCCCCATCACGGGAGACCCAGTACTTC.

This chain connects TRBV5-6 to TRBJ1-2; D uncertain. V shed 0 bases and J shed 5 bases, with 5 bases lying between them. CDR3 length: 12 residues. CDR1 and CDR2 (germline): SGHDT, YYEEEE. This chain's CDR3 is CASSLARYGYTF. The CDR3 nucleotides are TGTGCCAGCAGCTTGGCGAGGTATGGCTACACCTTC.

This clonotype was counted between two and nine times. V and J are TRBV7-2 and TRBJ1-5; weak D call: TRBD1 (5 bases). The CDR3 contains 15 residues. The V and J ends lost 1 base and 6 bases respectively, with 13 bases between them. Germline assignment: CDR1 SGHTA and CDR2 FQGNSA. DNA for the CDR3: TGTGCCAGCAGCTTAGAGGGGCGGGGCGTTCAGCCCCAGCATTTT. The encoded protein is CASSLEGRGVQPQHF.

The sample holds many counts of this clonotype. The chain carries TRBV11-1 and TRBJ1-1; D gene ambiguous. CDR1 and CDR2 (germline): SGHAT, FQDESV (reference sequence). Trimming shortened V by 4 bases and J by 0 bases, and 9 bases separated the two germline ends. The CDR3 is 14 residues long. CDR3 sequence: CASSSGPMNTEAFF. The CDR3 coding sequence is TGTGCCAGCAGCTCAGGACCGATGAACACTGAAGCTTTCTTT. Full variable domain (outside the CDR3, taken from reference TRBV11-1 and TRBJ1-1): EAEVAQSPRYKITEKSQAVAFWCDPISGHATLYWYRQILGQGPELLVQFQDESVVDDSQLPKDRFSAERLKGVDSTLKIQPAELGDSAMYLCASSSGPMNTEAFFGQGTRLTVV.

This chain links TRBV2 with TRBJ1-1; no definite D call. With 7 bases removed from V and 5 bases from J, the gap between germline ends came to 11 bases. In germline, CDR1 is SNHLY, CDR2 FYNNEI. The CDR3 totals 12 residues. The CDR3 region has the DNA TGTGCCAGCACACAGCACCGTACTGAAGCTTTCTTT. Encoded protein: CASTQHRTEAFF.

The rearrangement links TRBV29-1 to TRBJ1-1; D possibly corresponds to TRBD1 (6 bases). Germline V gene data show CDR1 as SQVTM and CDR2 as ANQGSEA. This CDR3 is built from 11 residues. With 6 bases removed from V and 7 bases from J, the gap between germline ends came to 12 bases. The CDR3 sequence is CSVRTVFEAFF. In DNA form, the CDR3 reads TGCAGCGTACGGACAGTTTTTGAAGCTTTCTTT.

The chain recombines TRBV29-1 with TRBJ2-1; D is undetermined. Trimming cost V 3 bases and J 6 bases, with 12 bases left between them. This CDR3 has 13 residues. Germline assignment: CDR1 SQVTM and CDR2 ANQGSEA. The CDR3 DNA sequence: TGCAGCGTTGACTTTCTAGGTTCCAATGAGCAGTTCTTC. This gives the protein CSVDFLGSNEQFF.

The chain combines TRBV7-9 with TRBJ2-5, with TRBD2 matching over 11 bases. The CDR3 has 17 residues. V gave up 6 bases and J gave up 5 bases; unmatched junction bases: 14. In germline, CDR1 is SEHNR, CDR2 FQNEAQ (reference sequence). CDR3 DNA: TGTGCCAGCAGTCAAGGGACTAGCGGACCTGTGAGGGAGACCCAGTACTTC. Its translation is CASSQGTSGPVRETQYF.

At least ten counts were recorded for this clonotype. The J gene is TRBJ2-7, the V gene TRBV7-8, with unresolved D. CDR3 length: 14 residues. Germline CDR1 SGHVS, CDR2 FQNEAQ. Deletions cut 0 bases from V and 3 bases from J, with 9 bases between. Written as DNA, the CDR3 is TGTGCCAGCAGCTTAGCGGTGGGAAGCTACGAGCAGTACTTC. Translation gives CASSLAVGSYEQYF. Full variable domain (rest looked up from reference TRBV7-8 and TRBJ2-7): GAGVSQSPRYKVAKRGQDVALRCDPISGHVSLFWYQQALGQGPEFLTYFQNEAQLDKSGLPSDRFFAERPEGSVSTLKIQRTQQEDSAVYLCASSLAVGSYEQYFGPGTRLTVT.

The V call is TRBV28, the J call TRBJ2-1; D tentatively fits TRBD1 or TRBD2 (5 bases each). Trimming removed 7 bases at V and 6 bases at J, with 13 bases between. CDR3 length equals 13 residues. Germline V gene data show CDR1 as MDHEN and CDR2 as SYDVKM. In DNA form, the CDR3 reads TGTGCCAGCACCACCGGGACCCCCAATGAGCAGTTCTTC. Translation gives CASTTGTPNEQFF.

Turning to this clonotype: A much larger clone is a single base away; this may be a read error. The rearrangement uses TRBV6-6 and TRBJ2-1; perhaps TRBD1 as D (8 bases). Germline CDR1 reads MNHNY; CDR2 reads SVGAGI (reference sequence). This CDR3 contains 13 residues. Trimming took 8 bases from V and 9 from J, leaving 17 bases between them. In DNA form, the CDR3 reads TGTGCCAGCGGACAACAGGGGGGGAGTGAGCAGTTCTTC. Translating it yields CASGQQGGSEQFF.

This clonotype was observed many times. This rearrangement joins TRBV6-2 or TRBV6-3 to TRBJ2-7, with D possibly being TRBD1 (6 bases). CDR1 and CDR2 (germline): MNHEY, SVGEGT. The germline V and J ends were trimmed by 6 bases and 6 bases, with 21 bases remaining between them. The CDR3 runs to 15 residues. CDR3 region: CASRSPTGWTFEQYF. The CDR3 DNA reads as TGTGCCAGCAGATCGCCTACAGGGTGGACTTTCGAGCAGTACTTC.

The chain links TRBV6-6 to TRBJ1-5; unclear D gene. Per the germline V gene, CDR1 is MNHNY and CDR2 is SVGAGI (reference sequence). The CDR3 has 15 residues. Trimming shortened V by 2 bases and J by 3 bases, and 11 bases separated the two germline ends. CDR3 coding DNA: TGTGCCAGCAGTTACAGGACGGATCACAATCAGCCCCAGCATTTT. It specifies CASSYRTDHNQPQHF.

V usage is TRBV20-1 and J usage is TRBJ2-1; possibly TRBD1 or TRBD2 for D (6 bases each). The length of the CDR3 is 13 residues. Between the trimmed V and J ends, which lost 5 bases and 2 bases, there was a span of 10 bases. Germline V lookup: CDR1 DFQATT, CDR2 SNEGSKA (reference sequence). CDR3 bases: TGCAGTGCTGAAGGGGGGACCTACAATGAGCAGTTCTTC. As protein: CSAEGGTYNEQFF.

The sample holds a few counts of this clonotype. The rearrangement uses TRBV5-4 and TRBJ2-1; D ambiguous. There are 14 residues in the CDR3. Trimming shortened V by 4 bases and J by 4 bases, and 12 bases separated the two germline ends. Germline V gives CDR1 SGHNT, CDR2 YYREEE (reference sequence). This CDR3 is CASSTRTQYNEQFF. CDR3 in DNA: TGTGCCAGCAGCACCCGGACCCAATACAATGAGCAGTTCTTC. The full variable domain, completed using reference TRBV5-4 and TRBJ2-1, is ETGVTQSPTHLIKTRGQQVTLRCSSQSGHNTVSWYQQALGQGPQFIFQYYREEENGRGNFPPRFSGLQFPNYSSELNVNALELDDSALYLCASSTRTQYNEQFFGPGTRLTVL.

This clonotype was found many times. The chain joins TRBV7-2 to TRBJ2-7; 9 bases agree with TRBD2. Germline V gene lookup returns CDR1 SGHTA and CDR2 FQGNSA. The CDR3 loop spans 18 amino acids. V was pared by 5 bases and J by 4 bases, with 18 bases of the junction left unmatched. CDR3 sequence (DNA): TGTGCCAGCAGCCCACAGGGTGGGTCAGCGGGAGGACAATACGAGCAGTACTTC. This translates into CASSPQGGSAGGQYEQYF.

The chain carries TRBV28 and TRBJ2-7, with TRBD1 matching over 11 bases. After removal of 1 base from V and 6 bases from J, the junction contained 8 bases not matched to a gene. This CDR3 spans 16 amino acids. The germline V gene has CDR1 MDHEN and CDR2 SYDVKM. The CDR3: CASSLSFGTGGTEQYF. The CDR3 nucleotides read TGTGCCAGCAGTTTATCGTTTGGGACAGGGGGTACCGAGCAGTACTTC.

The chain employs TRBV4-1 and TRBJ1-1; TRBD1 matches at 10 bases. From germline, CDR1 is MGHRA and CDR2 YSYEKL. There are 15 residues in the CDR3. V lost 5 bases to trimming and J lost 6 bases; unmatched junction nucleotides: 9. CDR3 coding DNA: TGCGCCAGCAGCGAAGGGGCGACAGGGGGCTCTGAAGCTTTCTTT. Translated: CASSEGATGGSEAFF.

This clonotype was counted between two and nine times. This chain links TRBV7-9 with TRBJ1-1; a weak D match, TRBD1 (5 bases). The V end lost 0 bases, the J end lost 4 bases, and 12 bases lay between the germline ends. Germline CDR1 is SEHNR and CDR2 is FQNEAQ (reference sequence). The length of the CDR3 is 15 residues. This chain's CDR3 is CASSLARQGTTEAFF. The CDR3 nucleotides are TGTGCCAGCAGCTTAGCGAGGCAGGGAACCACTGAAGCTTTCTTT.

The rearrangement uses TRBV20-1 and TRBJ2-7; 7 bases fit TRBD2. V lost 2 bases, J lost 0 bases, and 10 bases stayed unmatched. Germline V gene lookup returns CDR1 DFQATT and CDR2 SNEGSKA (reference sequence). CDR3 length: 16 residues. CDR3 residues: CSARPPLAGASYEQYF. In DNA, the CDR3 is TGCAGTGCTAGACCGCCTTTAGCGGGTGCCTCCTACGAGCAGTACTTC.

This clonotype showed up just a few times. V usage is TRBV29-1 and J usage is TRBJ2-5; D may be TRBD2 (5 bases). This CDR3 contains 13 residues. Germline V lookup: CDR1 SQVTM, CDR2 ANQGSEA. V lost 7 bases to trimming and J lost 0 bases, with 12 bases between them. The CDR3 protein is CSAGLVDQETQYF. The CDR3, as DNA: TGCAGCGCCGGACTGGTTGACCAAGAGACCCAGTACTTC.

This clonotype was counted many times. V is TRBV7-8 and J is TRBJ1-1, with TRBD1 identical over 8 bases. V gave up 6 bases and J gave up 4 bases; unmatched junction bases: 7. Per germline, CDR1 SGHVS and CDR2 FQNEAQ. This CDR3 region has 14 residues. CDR3 coding DNA: TGTGCCAGCAGTTCCGGACAGGGAAGCACTGAAGCTTTCTTT. Protein sequence: CASSSGQGSTEAFF.

The genes are TRBV6-2 or TRBV6-3 and TRBJ2-7; 11 bases match TRBD1. From germline, CDR1 is MNHEY and CDR2 SVGEGT. With 2 bases clipped from V and 6 bases from J, the junction kept 3 bases outside the gene matches. CDR3 length equals 14 residues. CDR3 in DNA: TGTGCCAGCAGTTACCCGGACAGGGGGCGCGAGCAGTACTTC. Its translation is CASSYPDRGREQYF.

This chain links TRBV19 with TRBJ2-3; TRBD1 matches at 7 bases. This CDR3 spans 15 amino acids. CDR1 is LNHDA, CDR2 SQIVND, per germline (reference sequence). V lost 7 bases to trimming and J lost 3 bases; unmatched junction nucleotides: 10. The chain's CDR3 is CASNSRGGSTDTQYF. CDR3 bases: TGTGCCAGTAACTCCAGAGGGGGCAGTACAGATACGCAGTATTTT.